One sample yielded the 18 T cell receptor beta chains listed below, sequenced in a study of graft-versus-host responses after intestinal transplantation. Assay used: immunoSEQ multiplex PCR; TCRdb lists only in-frame clones, some missing. The sample lists tens of thousands of clones, roughly four fifths occurring once. This sample comprised PBMCs, obtained 1070 days after transplant. The receptors stem from a human patient who received an intestinal transplant, so some T cells may come from the graft donor.

The J gene is TRBJ2-7, the V gene TRBV7-4; D possibly uses TRBD1 or TRBD2 (5 bases each). Germline values: CDR1 SGHVT, CDR2 SQSDAQ. CDR3 size: 15 residues. The V gene lost 1 base and the J gene lost 6 bases, with 16 bases spanning the gap. The CDR3 loop is CASSLGDGVWGEQYF. CDR3 in DNA: TGTGCCAGCAGCTTAGGGGACGGGGTATGGGGCGAGCAGTACTTC.

The rearrangement uses TRBV4-1 and TRBJ2-1, with D tentatively TRBD1 or TRBD2 (5 bases each). This CDR3 comprises 15 residues. V was trimmed by 2 bases and J by 7 bases, leaving 15 bases between them. Germline CDR1 is MGHRA and CDR2 is YSYEKL. The CDR3: CASSQHGTRGNEQFF. The CDR3 DNA reads as TGCGCCAGCAGCCAACACGGGACCCGGGGTAATGAGCAGTTCTTC.

J is TRBJ2-2 and V is TRBV14, with D maybe TRBD1 (7 bases). This CDR3 region has 15 residues. V shed 6 bases and J shed 5 bases, with 16 bases lying between them. Germline loops: CDR1 SGHDN, CDR2 FVKESK. Here the CDR3 reads CASSPARGRTGELFF. Here the CDR3 DNA reads TGTGCCAGCAGTCCTGCCAGGGGGAGGACCGGGGAGCTGTTTTTT.

The chain joins TRBV5-4 to TRBJ1-1; unclear D gene. Trimming removed 3 bases from V and 6 bases from J, with 15 bases in between. The CDR3 has 14 amino acids. CDR1 and CDR2 (germline): SGHNT, YYREEE (reference sequence). The CDR3 is CASSSMTRGAEAFF. Written as DNA, the CDR3 is TGTGCCAGCAGCTCCATGACCCGAGGCGCTGAAGCTTTCTTT. The full variable domain, completed using reference TRBV5-4 and TRBJ1-1, is ETGVTQSPTHLIKTRGQQVTLRCSSQSGHNTVSWYQQALGQGPQFIFQYYREEENGRGNFPPRFSGLQFPNYSSELNVNALELDDSALYLCASSSMTRGAEAFFGQGTRLTVV.

The chain joins TRBV30 to TRBJ2-1; TRBD2 might be the D (7 bases). The V end lost 0 bases, the J end lost 1 base, and 19 bases lay between the germline ends. Germline CDR1 GTSNPN, CDR2 SVGIG (reference sequence). The CDR3 has 18 residues. In DNA form, the CDR3 reads TGTGCCTGGAGTGTACCCAGCGGGGACAAAGGGTCCTACAATGAGCAGTTCTTC. Protein: CAWSVPSGDKGSYNEQFF.

The chain couples TRBV2 to TRBJ2-7, with D hard to call. Germline lookup yields CDR1 SNHLY and CDR2 FYNNEI. The CDR3 sequence is 12 residues long. V was cut by 3 bases and J by 3 bases, with 6 bases left in between. The CDR3 DNA follows: TGTGCCAGCAGTGACCATTTCTACGAGCAGTACTTC. Its translation: CASSDHFYEQYF.

In this sample, this clone turned up once. V gene TRBV5-1 combines with J gene TRBJ1-1; D call uncertain. The CDR3 is 14 amino acids. Between the trimmed V and J ends, which lost 2 bases and 1 base, there was a span of 9 bases. Germline V gene data show CDR1 as SGHRS and CDR2 as YFSETQ. CDR3 DNA sequence: TGCGCCAGCAGCTTTAATTCCCAGAACACTGAAGCTTTCTTT. Translation: CASSFNSQNTEAFF.

The chain has TRBV7-2 and TRBJ2-7; 10 positions agree with TRBD2. The CDR3 is made up of 16 amino acids. V dropped 1 base and J dropped 3; count of bases not matched to a gene: 6. The germline V gene encodes CDR1 SGHTA and CDR2 FQGNSA. CDR3 region: CASSLGLAGARYEQYF. The CDR3 DNA reads as TGTGCCAGCAGCTTAGGGCTAGCGGGAGCGCGCTACGAGCAGTACTTC.

The V call is TRBV5-5, the J call TRBJ1-1; D call uncertain. The CDR3 spans 14 residues. V dropped 4 bases and J dropped 4 bases, with 14 bases sitting between them. The V gene's germline CDR1 is SGHKS and CDR2 YYEKEE (reference sequence). The CDR3 protein is CASSNWGSGTEAFF. For the CDR3, the DNA is TGTGCCAGCAGCAATTGGGGTTCGGGCACTGAAGCTTTCTTT.

V and J are TRBV18 and TRBJ1-6; TRBD1 might be the D (5 bases). Germline V lookup: CDR1 KGHSH, CDR2 LQKENI. The CDR3 consists of 13 residues. The V and J ends lost 4 bases and 8 bases respectively, with 9 bases between them. In DNA, the CDR3 is TGTGCCAGCTCACGGGACCGCGATTCACCCCTCCACTTT. It translates to CASSRDRDSPLHF.

Points on this clone: The sample has other DNA sequences that encode this CDR3 too. This chain connects TRBV6-1 to TRBJ2-5, with D perhaps being TRBD1 or TRBD2 (5 bases each). The CDR3 has 15 amino acids. V was pared by 2 bases and J by 7 bases, with 17 bases between. The germline V gene encodes CDR1 MNHNS and CDR2 SASEGT. The CDR3 nucleotides are TGTGCCAGCAGTGAATGGTCAGGGAGCCCTCGGACCCAGTACTTC. As protein: CASSEWSGSPRTQYF.

Here the CDR3 DNA reads TGCGCCAGCAGCCGCCGTAGCACAGATACGCAGTATTTT. Translated: CASSRRSTDTQYF. The J gene is TRBJ2-3, the V gene TRBV10-1, with D unresolved. CDR3 size: 13 residues. The germline V gene has CDR1 WNHNN and CDR2 SYGVQD (reference sequence). Trimming pared 6 bases from V and 0 bases from J, leaving 7 bases between.

V is TRBV5-6 and J is TRBJ2-5; possibly TRBD2 for D (6 bases). The CDR3 sequence is 14 residues long. Trimming stripped 0 bases from V and 7 bases from J, with 13 bases between. Germline-derived CDR1 and CDR2 are SGHDT and YYEEEE. In DNA form, the CDR3 reads TGTGCCAGCAGCTTGGCCGGGGGAATGGGGACCCAGTACTTC. It codes for CASSLAGGMGTQYF.

The chain links TRBV9 to TRBJ2-2; D is ambiguous. The V end lost 0 bases, the J end lost 3 bases, and 9 bases lay between the germline ends. The CDR3 runs to 15 residues. Germline CDR1 is SGDLS and CDR2 is YYNGEE. CDR3 nucleotides: TGTGCCAGCAGCGTAGTGTCAAGGGACACCGGGGAGCTGTTTTTT. Translation gives CASSVVSRDTGELFF. Complete variable domain (other parts from reference TRBV9 and TRBJ2-2): DSGVTQTPKHLITATGQRVTLRCSPRSGDLSVYWYQQSLDQGLQFLIQYYNGEERAKGNILERFSAQQFPDLHSELNLSSLELGDSALYFCASSVVSRDTGELFFGEGSRLTVL.

In this sample, this clone turned up once. V gene TRBV4-2 combines with J gene TRBJ2-7; D is tentatively TRBD1 or TRBD2 (5 bases each). V lost 1 base and J 3 bases, leaving 13 bases between the germline ends. The CDR3 covers 15 residues. The V gene's germline CDR1 is LGHNA and CDR2 YNFKEQ. CDR3 bases: TGTGCCAGCAGCCAAGGGGGCCGAGGGTACTACGAGCAGTACTTC. Its protein is CASSQGGRGYYEQYF.

The rearrangement uses TRBV5-5 and TRBJ2-7; D ambiguous. Germline-derived CDR1 and CDR2 are SGHKS and YYEKEE (reference sequence). The V end was cut by 4 bases, the J end by 3 bases, with 17 bases between. The CDR3 has 15 residues. As DNA, the CDR3 is TGTGCCAGCAGCCCGGCCCTAGGTTCCAACTACGAGCAGTACTTC. Amino acids: CASSPALGSNYEQYF.

The V and J genes are TRBV9 and TRBJ2-1; unclear D gene. There are 16 residues in the CDR3. The germline V and J ends were trimmed by 1 base and 8 bases, with 19 bases remaining between them. From germline, CDR1 is SGDLS and CDR2 YYNGEE. The CDR3 DNA sequence: TGTGCCAGCAGCGTAAGAAGCCACGACTCCTCCGATGAGCAGTTCTTC. Translated: CASSVRSHDSSDEQFF.

The CDR3 reads CASRETGGDETQYF. Here the CDR3 DNA reads TGTGCCAGCAGGGAGACAGGGGGCGATGAGACCCAGTACTTC. This sequence joins TRBV7-9 and TRBJ2-5; 10 nucleotides match TRBD1. The CDR3 contains 14 residues. J lost 5 bases, V lost 6 bases, and 6 bases had no gene match. CDR1 and CDR2 from the germline V gene are SEHNR and FQNEAQ (reference sequence).